This T cell receptor (beta chain) was identified in a study of blood T cells in healthy people across ages. Study outcomes and limitations: Diversity figures derived from one million T cells were judged to underestimate the true value.

Concerning this clonotype itself: What it binds is not known.

Isolation of PBMCs gave at least 6.5 million cells per sample. A sample-barcoded 5' primer and a J-beta primer mix were used in a second PCR of roughly 6 to 11 cycles. Samples each returned at least 2.5 million CDR3-containing paired-end reads. TCRdb ran MiXCR on the 5' RACE reads and lists one entry per CDR3 protein. The repertoire has 1.5 million to 2 million distinct CDR3 sequences, about 30% of them found once; the top ten carry approximately 7.7%. The V end lost 2 bases, the J end lost 0 bases, and 13 bases lay between the germline ends. Germline V CDR1 and CDR2: SEHNR, FQNEAQ (reference sequence). The CDR3 extends over 16 amino acids.

The chain couples TRBV7-9 to TRBJ1-1; D is undetermined. Sequences were obtained from blood. This clonotype was obtained from a woman aged 25 to 39 in good health. CDR3 sequence reads: CASSLRATRLNTEAFF. The CDR3 DNA reads TGTGCCAGCAGCTTACGGGCCACCCGACTGAACACTGAAGCTTTCTTT.